This T cell receptor beta chain originates from a study of T cells in Graves' hyperthyroidism and ophthalmopathy. Thyroid ultrasound and orbital computed tomography, with clinical symptoms and serum thyroxine and TRAb, informed diagnoses. Blood from later-ophthalmopathy patients was taken at first hyperthyroidism diagnosis. Researchers amplified the TCR beta CDR3 regions from RNA transcripts. Researchers ran a first-round RT-PCR on the TCR CDR3 using the HTBI primer set. TCRdb used MiXCR to reprocess the multiplex PCR reads, holding one entry per CDR3 protein. This sample carries under 200,000 distinct CDR3 sequences, roughly 9.4% of them seen once, and the ten largest clones take approximately 24%. With regard to this clonotype: Its antigen is not identified.

Study-level results: In validation, the model predicted ophthalmopathy. These predictions came a median approximately 5.9 months before onset. Among thyroid clonotypes expanded above 0.001, most also appeared in blood.

Sequenced material: blood. This sequence was found in a woman between 18 and 30 years old with Graves' hyperthyroidism that later progressed to Graves' ophthalmopathy.

CDR3 sequence (DNA): TGTGCCACCACTGAACTTGGACACCGGGGCTCCTACGAGCAGTACTTC. Translated, it gives CATTELGHRGSYEQYF. The genes are TRBV6-1 and TRBJ2-7; TRBD1 or TRBD2 may be the D gene (5 bases each). This CDR3 has 16 residues. The germline V and J ends were trimmed by 10 bases and 0 bases, with 22 bases remaining between them. Germline values: CDR1 MNHNS, CDR2 SASEGT.